This paragraph reports one T cell receptor (beta chain). This clonotype has more than one count but fewer than ten. The antigen it binds to is not known. Base qualities were left out, and no much larger clone turns up one base away. This sample stems from a study of regulatory T cells in long-lasting Graves disease (dated by TCRdb to the early 2020s). Broadly, across the study: Patients with newly diagnosed Graves' disease had been on antithyroid drugs for under 3 months. The study was registered as a clinical trial and conducted in China. TCR sequencing covered about 13 persistent and 20 newly diagnosed Graves' disease patients, some 33 samples in total. Peripheral blood TCR sequencing and RNA sequencing compared persistent Graves' disease patients with newly diagnosed Graves' disease patients.

The time point label, read with the paper, signifies: newly diagnosed GD, antithyroid drugs for less than 3 months. For both TCR sequencing and RNA sequencing, RNA was extracted from PBMCs using TRIzol. Graves' disease was diagnosed according to American Thyroid Association guidelines. Patients for the study were recruited at an endocrinology department in Xi'an, China. Each patient gave 9 to 10 milliliters of peripheral blood, collected in an EDTA anticoagulant tube. Ficoll Paque Plus density gradient separation was used to isolate PBMCs, and no further T cell sorting was done. An Agilent 2100 Bioanalyzer and agarose gel were used to check RNA quality, while a NanoDrop 2000 measured RNA concentration. Libraries were prepared through multiplex PCR. These reads were obtained on an Illumina HiSeq 4000. CDR3 regions were amplified by Arm-PCR with iRepertoire HTBI primers to construct TCR beta libraries. Gel purification was performed on PCR products prior to sequencing. In the source study's methods: A total of fewer than 65 TRBV and some 15 TRBJ segments were identified across samples and were used for gene usage analysis of CDR3 amino acid clonotypes. COPE and FqMerger were used to merge the filtered high-quality paired reads into contigs. BLAST was used to align contigs to IMGT TRBV, TRBD and TRBJ reference genes, with CDR3 defined following IMGT. Highly expanded clones were defined as clonotypes with a frequency above 0.1%. Shannon entropy was used to measure repertoire diversity, and the Gini coefficient was used to measure V-J evenness. Public clonotypes were defined as clonotypes shared by more than one individual. TCRdb reprocessing: public reads trimmed at Q25 with fastp, clones called with MiXCR, in-frame beta chains kept. Each record represents a unique CDR3 protein, reported with the most common genes and DNA among its rows. TCRdb's processing, not the study's, gives the V and J calls here. Recorded for this sample are 400,000 to 550,000 distinct CDR3 sequences; just under 15% of them occurred a single time. Approximately 15% of the sample lies in the top ten.

The CDR3 sequence holds 18 residues, the cysteine and phenylalanine included. Just CDR3 DNA is preserved here, 54 bases in frame from base 1. Based on the germline V gene, the CDR1 and CDR2 sequences are SGHAT and FQNNGV. Trimming removed 5 bases from V and 0 bases from J; the gene matches leave 10 bases unexplained. The full study reports these points: Persistent patients shared more public clonotypes among themselves (roughly 2,700) than newly diagnosed patients did (over 900). Preferential use of TRBV28, TRBJ1-2 and TRBJ2-5 was observed in persistent disease, whereas TRBV20-1 and TRBJ2-1 were favored in newly diagnosed disease. Only the TCR beta chain was sequenced and analyzed. The study examined only peripheral blood because the primary lesion, thyroid tissue, could not be accessed. Persistent Graves' disease patients showed lower TCR Shannon entropy and fewer highly expanded clones than newly diagnosed patients, suggesting clonal expansion. The authors acknowledged the small sample size as a limitation that may reduce accuracy.

Separately, the same data were catalogued under a study of T cells in Graves' hyperthyroidism and ophthalmopathy. The second paper states: Graves' hyperthyroidism was defined as stable when no progression to ophthalmopathy occurred over 18 months of follow-up. Hyperthyroidism patients were aged 18 to 65 years and newly diagnosed, with disease duration of less than 2 months. The study excluded patients with uncontrolled infections, other autoimmune diseases, pregnancy or lactation. Clinical symptoms, serum thyroxine and TRAb, thyroid ultrasound, and orbital computed tomography formed the basis for the diagnoses. The TCR CDR3 was subjected to a first round of RT-PCR using the HTBI primer set and the Qiagen OneStep RT-PCR kit. Most expanded thyroid clonotypes (frequency above 0.001) were also detected in blood, a finding suggesting that blood repertoires may reflect thyroid immune responses. A 13 V-J signature model separated ophthalmopathy from stable hyperthyroidism, with about 90% sensitivity and 81.08% specificity in cross-validation and 80%/75% in testing. In validation, the model predicted progression to ophthalmopathy with roughly 66% sensitivity and roughly 72% specificity, a median of 6.5 months before onset. To identify TCR V-J signatures that set the groups apart, the researchers used a discovery cohort of more than 95 patients, made up of roughly 40 with Graves' ophthalmopathy and about 60 with stable Graves' hyperthyroidism. Prospective prediction of ophthalmopathy was tested in an independent validation cohort consisting of roughly 19 hyperthyroidism patients and over 15 patients who later progressed to ophthalmopathy. The 75 to 100 discovery patients were randomly split 7:3 into training and test sets. In addition, the study compared T-cell repertoires in thyroid tissue and in blood from several Graves' hyperthyroidism patients. After sampling, hyperthyroidism patients received methimazole starting at 30 mg daily, and ophthalmopathy patients received high-dose intravenous methylprednisolone. A second multiplex PCR round built the libraries, followed by size selection and purification. Libraries were sequenced paired-end with 100 bp reads on an Illumina HiSeq2000. SOAPnuke was used to process the raw data, removing reads that contained adapters or uncalled bases, had a mean Phred below 15, or lacked an exact match to the constant primer or identifier. COPE v1.2.5 was used to merge the high-quality paired reads, and each unique nucleotide sequence was defined as a clonotype. MiTCR v1.1 was used to align clonotypes to the IMGT TRBV, TRBD and TRBJ reference segments. Analysis was restricted to V-J combinations with a frequency above 0.0001, which covered 98% to 99.2% of repertoires. The TCS score was defined as the ratio of F50 (clonal expansion) to E x V (chaos), calculated using BLOSUM62-based TCRdist between CDR3 peptides within each V-J. Welch's t-statistics and random forest reduced 500 to 550 V-J features to some 14, which were used in a naive Bayes classifier (R e1071). No statistical method was used to fix the sample size in advance, and group allocation was not hidden from the investigators. The paper describes TCR Vbeta CDR3 sequencing of roughly 130 peripheral blood samples, made up of under 50 ophthalmopathy patients, some 76 hyperthyroidism patients and roughly 17 progressor patients.

The chain links TRBV11-2 with TRBJ2-6, with 7 middle bases fitting TRBD2. The sequence was collected from a woman aged 25-40 years with Graves disease. Donor details come from another sample of the same person, matched by shared clones. Sample: peripheral blood mononuclear cells (PBMCs), taken at new diagnosis, from a patient treated with antithyroid drugs. The DNA sequence is given as TGTGCCAGCAGCCCCCGCTCTAGCGGAGTCTCTGGGGCCAACGTCCTGACTTTC. Translated, it gives CASSPRSSGVSGANVLTF.